What follows are 4 T cell receptor beta chains derived from one specimen sequenced in a study of neurological immune-mediated disorders. In TCRdb, the 5' RACE reads were re-called with MiXCR into one record per CDR3 protein. Seen here are 78,000 or so distinct CDR3 sequences, approximately 5% observed once, and the top ten hold about 2%. Input material: PBMCs. These TCRs come from a woman between 25 and 40 years old with multiple sclerosis.

This clonotype was observed many times. The chain links TRBV6-5 to TRBJ2-3; 8 bases are shared with TRBD2. J lost 2 bases, V lost 7 bases, and 11 bases had no gene match. CDR3 size: 16 residues. Germline CDR1 is MNHEY and CDR2 is SVGAGI. The CDR3 DNA is TGTGCCAGCAAGATGGGACTAGGGAGCCTCACAGATACGCAGTATTTT. It yields the protein CASKMGLGSLTDTQYF.

About this clonotype itself: Possible read error: a much larger clone is one base away. V and J are TRBV5-6 and TRBJ1-2, with unresolved D. Germline V lookup: CDR1 SGHDT, CDR2 YYEEEE. The V end lost 2 bases, the J end lost 7 bases, and 15 bases lay between the germline ends. CDR3 length equals 14 residues. CDR3 residues: CASSFRKLKGGYTF. DNA for the CDR3: TGTGCCAGCAGCTTTCGTAAGCTTAAGGGTGGCTACACCTTC.

This clonotype has ten or more counts. This sequence joins TRBV7-9 and TRBJ1-3; 8 bases agree with TRBD1. V shed 5 bases and J 0 bases; nucleotides not matched to a gene: 6. Germline assignment: CDR1 SEHNR and CDR2 FQNEAQ (reference sequence). The CDR3 is made up of 16 amino acids. The CDR3 is CASSPRQGSSGNTIYF. The CDR3 DNA reads TGTGCCAGCAGCCCCAGACAGGGGAGCTCTGGAAACACCATATATTTT.

This clonotype was seen many times. V is TRBV7-6 and J is TRBJ2-5; no clear D. This CDR3 is 15 amino acids long. Germline CDR1 is SGHVS and CDR2 is FNYEAQ. V was trimmed by 3 bases and J by 2 bases, leaving 13 bases between them. CDR3 protein: CASSLTFRIQETQYF. The CDR3 DNA reads as TGTGCCAGCAGCTTGACCTTTCGGATACAAGAGACCCAGTACTTC.